A selection of T cell receptor beta chains follows, all from one sample in a study of human T cells and chemical hapten exposure. TCRdb ran MiXCR on the RACE reads and lists one entry per CDR3 protein. The data contain roughly 70,000 distinct CDR3 sequences, 9.8% of them singletons. The material sequenced was whole blood, taken in connection with sensitization to the hapten diphenylcyclopropenone (DPC). These receptor sequences come from a woman aged 40 to 50 with alopecia areata. Some clones in this sample may be carry-over from other donors' samples. CDR3s include the opening cysteine and the closing phenylalanine or tryptophan. A D gene is named only where the DNA matches it firmly. The listing skips clone size in some rows; elsewhere it reads once, few, many or a size class.

clone_size | d_call | j_call | v_call | cdr3_aa | cdr3_nt
few | - | TRBJ2-1 | TRBV5-8 | CASPDTPRARNSYNEQFF | TGTGCCAGCCCCGACACCCCACGTGCCAGAAACTCCTACAATGAGCAGTTCTTC
- | - | TRBJ2-1 | TRBV29-1 | CSVEGHTGSYNEQFF | TGCAGCGTTGAAGGACACACAGGGAGTTACAATGAGCAGTTCTTC
few | - | TRBJ2-2 | TRBV11-2 | CASSFATGELFF | TGTGCCAGCAGCTTTGCCACCGGGGAGCTGTTTTTT
- | TRBD2 | TRBJ2-5 | TRBV25-1 | CASSSGGVRGETQYF | TGTGCCAGCAGTAGCGGGGGGGTACGTGGGGAGACCCAGTACTTC
many | - | TRBJ2-7 | TRBV2 | CASSEARPGRNYEQYF | TGTGCCAGCAGTGAAGCCAGACCGGGACGAAACTACGAGCAGTACTTC
many | TRBD1 | TRBJ2-7 | TRBV20-1 | CSAKGQGARYEQYF | TGCAGTGCTAAGGGACAGGGGGCTCGGTACGAGCAGTACTTC
many | TRBD1 | TRBJ1-2 | TRBV9 | CASSPQGEGVNYGYTF | TGTGCCAGCAGCCCCCAGGGGGAAGGGGTGAACTATGGCTACACCTTC
few | - | TRBJ1-1 | TRBV28 | CASSLGTSLGTEAFF | TGTGCCAGCAGTTTAGGGACGAGTCTGGGCACTGAAGCTTTCTTT
- | TRBD1 | TRBJ1-1 | TRBV30 | CAWSQKRAGGAEAFF | TGTGCCTGGAGTCAGAAAAGGGCAGGGGGGGCTGAAGCTTTCTTT
few | - | TRBJ1-2 | TRBV12-5 | CASGLQRIGIVSF | TGTGCTAGTGGTTTGCAACGAATTGGGATAGTCTCCTTC
- | - | TRBJ2-7 | TRBV6-2/TRBV6-3 | CASSPQGIEQYF | TGTGCCAGCAGTCCCCAGGGAATCGAGCAGTACTTC
- | - | TRBJ1-6 | TRBV20-1 | CSARARSSYNSPLHF | TGCAGTGCTAGAGCACGGAGCTCCTATAATTCACCCCTCCACTTT
- | - | TRBJ1-5 | TRBV6-2/TRBV6-3 | CASSYSDRQPQHF | TGTGCCAGCAGTTACTCAGACAGGCAGCCCCAGCATTTT
many | - | TRBJ2-2 | TRBV4-1 | CASSPRTTPTGELFF | TGCGCCAGCAGCCCTAGGACAACTCCCACCGGGGAGCTGTTTTTT
- | TRBD1 | TRBJ1-2 | TRBV6-5 | CASKSTGGRGYTF | TGTGCCAGCAAATCCACAGGGGGCAGAGGCTACACCTTC
- | - | TRBJ2-3 | TRBV5-4 | CASSFGRGGTDTQYF | TGTGCCAGCAGCTTTGGGCGGGGTGGCACAGATACGCAGTATTTT
- | TRBD1 | TRBJ1-5 | TRBV19 | CASLAQGATSNQPQHF | TGTGCCAGCCTCGCCCAGGGGGCTACAAGCAATCAGCCCCAGCATTTT